This T cell receptor beta chain was recorded in a study of CD8+ T cells in alopecia areata. The V gene's germline CDR1 is SGDLS and CDR2 YYNGEE. The length of the CDR3 is 16 residues. Losses at the gene ends were 3 bases for V and 6 bases for J; bases not matched to a gene: 9. As to this clone: What it binds is unknown.

Reverse transcribed after extraction, RNA yielded cDNA as the sequencing template. Clones were read by immunoSEQ multiplex PCR, and TCRdb kept only the in-frame ones, dropping some. The sample has tens of thousands of clones; roughly 51% are singletons. Cell sorting was applied to PBMCs, and CD4+ and CD8+ T cells were collected. Study observations and caveats: Whereas mice showed it more clearly, TCR sharing across patients was murkier, possibly because of HLA.

This clonotype originated in a human donor with alopecia areata. Sequencing was done on a sample of NKG2D-high CD8+ T cells sorted from blood. The chain uses TRBV9 and TRBJ2-3; TRBD2 matches 11 bases. The CDR3 nucleotides read TGTGCCAGCAGCGCCACGCTAGCGGGAGGAGTTGATACGCAGTATTTT. This sequence encodes CASSATLAGGVDTQYF.